The 30 T cell receptor beta chains presented below share a single source sample, sequenced in a study of cytomegalovirus exposure and HLA in healthy donors (dated by TCRdb to the late 2010s). Receptors were amplified or captured by the immunoSEQ multiplex PCR assay. The multiplex PCR relied on a mix of 60 forward primers for TCR Vbeta segments and 13 reverse primers for TCR Jbeta segments. The table was pulled from immuneACCESS by TCRdb, which kept in-frame rearrangements only. Such tables lose some clones; where checked, under half of the loss comes from unresolved V genes, and the rest has no known cause. In this sample's table one finds some 110,000 clones. 5.5% to 8% of the sample rests with the top ten. Specimen: PBMCs. The receptors here all came from a man aged 35 to 55 in good health and CMV-seropositive.

The chain links TRBV10-3 to TRBJ1-2; 10 bases are shared with TRBD1. The CDR3 length is 14 residues. With 7 bases clipped from V and 6 bases from J, the junction kept 8 bases outside the gene matches. Germline lookup yields CDR1 ENHRY and CDR2 SYGVKD. The CDR3 loop reads CAITVTGTGDGYTF. CDR3 DNA sequence: TGTGCCATCACTGTCACCGGGACAGGGGATGGCTACACCTTC.

Written as DNA, the CDR3 is TGTGCCAGCAGCTTATATGGGGCCAACACCGGGGAGCTGTTTTTT. It specifies CASSLYGANTGELFF. This chain connects TRBV7-3 to TRBJ2-2, with D possibly matching TRBD1 (5 bases). Per germline, CDR1 SGHTA and CDR2 FQGTGA. V was clipped by 2 bases and J by 2 bases, with 9 bases between them. The CDR3 is made up of 15 amino acids.

The chain employs TRBV2 and TRBJ1-5; 9 bases are shared with TRBD1. V trimming: 6 bases; J trimming: 6 bases; junction bases outside the gene matches: 18. The CDR3 length is 18 residues. The germline V gene encodes CDR1 SNHLY and CDR2 FYNNEI. CDR3 sequence reads: CASSYSGTGMINGQPQHF. In nucleotides, the CDR3 is TGTGCCAGCAGCTATTCCGGGACAGGGATGATTAACGGTCAGCCCCAGCATTTT.

This chain connects TRBV5-4 to TRBJ2-3; 10 bases align to TRBD2. This CDR3 contains 20 residues. Germline CDR1 and CDR2: SGHNT and YYREEE (reference sequence). V gave up 0 bases and J gave up 0 bases; unmatched junction bases: 13. The CDR3 reads CASSLEVGLAYPTSTDTQYF. The CDR3 nucleotides read TGTGCCAGCAGCTTGGAGGTGGGACTAGCGTATCCAACTAGCACAGATACGCAGTATTTT. Using reference TRBV5-4 and TRBJ2-3 for the parts outside the CDR3, the full variable domain is ETGVTQSPTHLIKTRGQQVTLRCSSQSGHNTVSWYQQALGQGPQFIFQYYREEENGRGNFPPRFSGLQFPNYSSELNVNALELDDSALYLCASSLEVGLAYPTSTDTQYFGPGTRLTVL.

The chain recombines TRBV2 with TRBJ2-3, with 11 bases matching TRBD2. V lost 0 bases, J lost 6 bases, and 17 bases stayed unmatched. From germline, CDR1 is SNHLY and CDR2 FYNNEI. The CDR3 totals 20 residues. CDR3 loop: CASSEAVARGLAESRDTQYF. The CDR3 DNA sequence: TGTGCCAGCAGTGAAGCGGTGGCACGGGGACTAGCGGAAAGCAGGGATACGCAGTATTTT. Filled out from reference TRBV2 and TRBJ2-3, the complete variable domain reads EPEVTQTPSHQVTQMGQEVILRCVPISNHLYFYWYRQILGQKVEFLVSFYNNEISEKSEIFDDQFSVERPDGSNFTLKIRSTKLEDSAMYFCASSEAVARGLAESRDTQYFGPGTRLTVL.

CDR3 sequence: CASSQVARQETQYF. Here the CDR3 DNA reads TGCGCCAGCAGCCAAGTAGCAAGGCAAGAGACCCAGTACTTC. This chain joins TRBV4-1 and TRBJ2-5, with D unresolved. The length of the CDR3 is 14 residues. V dropped 1 base and J dropped 2 bases, with 8 bases sitting between them. The V gene's germline CDR1 is MGHRA and CDR2 YSYEKL.

The rearrangement joins TRBV9 to TRBJ2-2; D is undetermined. CDR3 length: 14 amino acids. CDR1 and CDR2 (germline): SGDLS, YYNGEE. With 0 bases removed from V and 1 base from J, the gap between germline ends came to 4 bases. The CDR3 DNA sequence: TGTGCCAGCAGCGTAGGTCGGAACACCGGGGAGCTGTTTTTT. Its protein product is CASSVGRNTGELFF.

This chain uses TRBV27 with TRBJ2-7; 7 nucleotides line up with TRBD2. With 3 bases clipped from V and 4 bases from J, the junction kept 6 bases outside the gene matches. The germline CDR1 and CDR2 sequences are MNHEY and SMNVEV (reference sequence). The CDR3 runs to 14 residues. CDR3 sequence (DNA): TGTGCCAGCAGTTTGGGCAGGGAGGGATACGAGCAGTACTTC. It yields the protein CASSLGREGYEQYF.

The V gene is TRBV10-2, the J gene TRBJ1-5; D may be TRBD1 (5 bases). The germline V and J ends were trimmed by 6 bases and 3 bases, with 9 bases remaining between them. Per germline, CDR1 WSHSY and CDR2 SAAADI. The CDR3 has 13 amino acids. The CDR3 DNA sequence: TGCGCCAGCAGCGGCAGGGACAATCAGCCCCAGCATTTT. Translated: CASSGRDNQPQHF.

This rearrangement joins TRBV7-9 to TRBJ1-3; D is undetermined. Trimming shortened V by 5 bases and J by 4 bases, and 15 bases separated the two germline ends. The CDR3 has 15 amino acids. Germline V gene data show CDR1 as SEHNR and CDR2 as FQNEAQ (reference sequence). The CDR3 sequence is CASSLDGGPGNTIYF. The CDR3 DNA reads as TGTGCCAGCAGCCTAGATGGTGGGCCCGGAAACACCATATATTTT. The complete variable domain, with remaining parts taken from reference TRBV7-9 and TRBJ1-3, reads DTGVSQNPRHKITKRGQNVTFRCDPISEHNRLYWYRQTLGQGPEFLTYFQNEAQLEKSRLLSDRFSAERPKGSFSTLEIQRTEQGDSAMYLCASSLDGGPGNTIYFGEGSWLTVV.

V gene TRBV12-5 combines with J gene TRBJ2-2; the D gene is possibly TRBD1 (6 bases). Per germline, CDR1 LGHNT and CDR2 FRNRAP. Trimming stripped 9 bases from V and 5 bases from J, with 13 bases between. CDR3 length: 13 residues. CDR3 DNA: TGTGCTAGCCGACGACAGGATACCGGGGAGCTGTTTTTT. Translating it yields CASRRQDTGELFF.

The V gene is TRBV7-9, the J gene TRBJ2-7, with D tentatively TRBD2 (6 bases). This CDR3 is built from 13 residues. The V end lost 6 bases, the J end lost 2 bases, and 11 bases lay between the germline ends. Germline lookup yields CDR1 SEHNR and CDR2 FQNEAQ (reference sequence). DNA for the CDR3: TGTGCCAGCAGGGCTAGCGAAACCTACGAGCAGTACTTC. This sequence encodes CASRASETYEQYF.

The rearrangement links TRBV28 to TRBJ1-5; no reliable D call. The V and J ends lost 7 bases and 5 bases respectively, with 12 bases between them. Germline CDR1 reads MDHEN; CDR2 reads SYDVKM. This CDR3 contains 13 residues. The CDR3 DNA reads as TGTGCCAGCACCGACCCGGGGTATCAGCCCCAGCATTTT. Translating gives CASTDPGYQPQHF.

The chain employs TRBV19 and TRBJ2-7; weak D call: TRBD2 (5 bases). Looked up from germline, CDR1 is LNHDA and CDR2 is SQIVND (reference sequence). CDR3 length equals 14 residues. Trimming took 6 bases from V and 1 from J, leaving 13 bases between them. As DNA, the CDR3 is TGTGCCAGTAGAGGTAGGGAGTCTTCCTACGAGCAGTACTTC. Its translation is CASRGRESSYEQYF.

This chain links TRBV28 with TRBJ2-7; 7 bases align to TRBD1. The germline V gene encodes CDR1 MDHEN and CDR2 SYDVKM. The CDR3 contains 15 residues. The junction had 9 bases not matched to a gene; V was cut back by 7 bases and J by 0 bases. The CDR3 is CASNPQGRNSYEQYF. Written as DNA, the CDR3 is TGTGCCAGCAACCCACAGGGGCGGAACTCCTACGAGCAGTACTTC.

This chain uses TRBV27 with TRBJ1-3; D perhaps matches TRBD1 (6 bases). Germline V lookup: CDR1 MNHEY, CDR2 SMNVEV (reference sequence). CDR3 size: 18 residues. V gave up 2 bases and J gave up 0 bases, with 17 bases separating them. This CDR3 reads CASSLRAPGALSGNTIYF. The CDR3 coding sequence is TGTGCCAGCAGTTTAAGGGCCCCAGGGGCACTCTCTGGAAACACCATATATTTT.

V is TRBV10-1 and J is TRBJ2-3; no reliable D call. This CDR3 spans 14 amino acids. The germline CDR1 and CDR2 sequences are WNHNN and SYGVQD (reference sequence). Trimming shortened V by 5 bases and J by 5 bases, and 14 bases separated the two germline ends. The chain's CDR3 is CASSFLVVGDTQYF. In DNA form, the CDR3 reads TGCGCCAGCAGTTTCCTAGTAGTCGGAGATACGCAGTATTTT.

The gene calls are TRBV27 and TRBJ1-1; TRBD1 aligns across 7 bases. Per the germline V gene, CDR1 is MNHEY and CDR2 is SMNVEV (reference sequence). The CDR3 totals 13 residues. The V segment lost 5 bases and the J segment 1 base; nucleotides outside the gene matches: 1. This chain's CDR3 is CASSTGENTEAFF. The CDR3 nucleotides are TGTGCCAGCAGTACAGGGGAGAACACTGAAGCTTTCTTT.

V is TRBV7-8 and J is TRBJ2-1; 9 positions match TRBD1. The CDR3 consists of 16 residues. The V and J ends lost 5 bases and 9 bases, in that order; junction bases with no gene match: 14. Germline assignment: CDR1 SGHVS and CDR2 FQNEAQ. The CDR3 loop reads CASSRDSGTGLSEQFF. In DNA, the CDR3 is TGTGCCAGCAGCAGAGATTCCGGGACAGGGTTAAGTGAGCAGTTCTTC.

The rearrangement joins TRBV6-6 to TRBJ2-5; 9 bases match TRBD1. CDR1 and CDR2 (germline): MNHNY, SVGAGI (reference sequence). This CDR3 contains 14 residues. J was trimmed by 3 bases and V by 7 bases; bases with no gene match: 6. DNA of the CDR3: TGTGCCAGCACCTGGGGACAGGGAGAAGAGACCCAGTACTTC. Translating gives CASTWGQGEETQYF.

V usage is TRBV5-6 and J usage is TRBJ2-1; no definite D call. The germline gives CDR1 SGHDT, CDR2 YYEEEE. CDR3 length: 17 amino acids. V shed 4 bases and J shed 0 bases, with 17 bases lying between them. The CDR3 protein is CASSLRKTVSSYNEQFF. Written as DNA, the CDR3 is TGTGCCAGCAGCCTCCGAAAAACAGTGAGCTCCTACAATGAGCAGTTCTTC.

The genes are TRBV6-5 and TRBJ2-7, with 12 bases fitting TRBD2. This CDR3 contains 16 residues. V lost 4 bases and J lost 3; bases outside the gene matches: 7. The germline CDR1 and CDR2 sequences are MNHEY and SVGAGI. For the CDR3, the DNA is TGTGCCAGCAGTTTAATTCCGGGACTAGCGGGCTACGAGCAGTACTTC. Its protein is CASSLIPGLAGYEQYF.

The chain recombines TRBV6-5 with TRBJ1-4; D might be TRBD1 (5 bases). Trimming stripped 0 bases from V and 4 bases from J, with 9 bases between. CDR3 length: 15 amino acids. Looked up from germline, CDR1 is MNHEY and CDR2 is SVGAGI. In DNA, the CDR3 is TGTGCCAGCAGTTACTCGCAGGGTTTTAATGAAAAACTGTTTTTT. Amino acids: CASSYSQGFNEKLFF.

The chain has TRBV11-3 and TRBJ2-1; TRBD2 aligns across 8 bases. The CDR3 length is 15 residues. Germline CDR1 SGHNT, CDR2 YENEEA. The junction had 11 bases not matched to a gene; V was cut back by 6 bases and J by 7 bases. CDR3 amino acids: CASSPYSGNRNEQFF. DNA of the CDR3: TGTGCCAGCAGTCCCTATAGCGGGAACCGGAATGAGCAGTTCTTC. The variable domain in full, completed from reference TRBV11-3 and TRBJ2-1, reads EAGVVQSPRYKIIEKKQPVAFWCNPISGHNTLYWYLQNLGQGPELLIRYENEEAVDDSQLPKDRFSAERLKGVDSTLKIQPAELGDSAVYLCASSPYSGNRNEQFFGPGTRLTVL.

The V call is TRBV5-1, the J call TRBJ2-3; TRBD1 matches 9 bases. This CDR3 has 16 residues. Germline V lookup: CDR1 SGHRS, CDR2 YFSETQ. V lost 2 bases to trimming and J lost 4 bases; unmatched junction nucleotides: 8. Here the CDR3 reads CASSLLPGQGSDTQYF. CDR3 coding DNA: TGCGCCAGCAGCTTATTACCGGGACAGGGATCAGATACGCAGTATTTT.

The chain couples TRBV19 to TRBJ1-5; D uncertain. This CDR3 has 16 amino acids. Trimming took off 2 bases at V and 3 bases at J, with 14 bases between the two ends. Germline V gene data show CDR1 as LNHDA and CDR2 as SQIVND (reference sequence). The CDR3 DNA is TGTGCCAGTAGTATATCGGTCCGAATCGCCAATCAGCCCCAGCATTTT. Amino acids: CASSISVRIANQPQHF.

This chain links TRBV9 with TRBJ1-1, with 10 bases aligning to TRBD1. The CDR3 is made up of 14 amino acids. Germline V gene lookup returns CDR1 SGDLS and CDR2 YYNGEE. V shed 0 bases, J shed 11 bases, and the junction held 7 bases outside the gene matches. The DNA of the CDR3 is TGTGCCAGCAGCGTAGGACAGGGGGCCTTAGGGGCTTTCTTT. Protein sequence: CASSVGQGALGAFF. The entire variable domain, with the rest obtained from reference TRBV9 and TRBJ1-1, is as follows: DSGVTQTPKHLITATGQRVTLRCSPRSGDLSVYWYQQSLDQGLQFLIQYYNGEERAKGNILERFSAQQFPDLHSELNLSSLELGDSALYFCASSVGQGALGAFFGQGTRLTVV.

The V call is TRBV30, the J call TRBJ1-3; 8 bases match TRBD1. CDR3 length: 12 residues. Germline assignment: CDR1 GTSNPN and CDR2 SVGIG (reference sequence). J was trimmed by 10 bases and V by 5 bases; bases with no gene match: 7. The CDR3 here is CAWGQGKSTIYF. The CDR3 nucleotides read TGTGCCTGGGGACAGGGCAAAAGTACCATATATTTT.

This sequence joins TRBV27 and TRBJ2-1, with 9 positions matching TRBD2. The CDR3 consists of 17 residues. Germline CDR1 MNHEY, CDR2 SMNVEV (reference sequence). V lost 8 bases and J lost 8; bases outside the gene matches: 19. CDR3 DNA sequence: TGTGCCAGCCAAACCACTGAGGGACTAGCTGGCCCCCATGAGCAGTTCTTC. It yields the protein CASQTTEGLAGPHEQFF.

The J gene is TRBJ2-5, the V gene TRBV6-1, with 7 bases identical to TRBD2. CDR3 size: 15 residues. After removal of 8 bases from V and 1 base from J, the junction contained 10 bases not matched to a gene. In germline, CDR1 is MNHNS, CDR2 SASEGT. DNA of the CDR3: TGTGCCAGCTCCAGGCTAGCGGAGACCCAAGAGACCCAGTACTTC. It translates to CASSRLAETQETQYF.